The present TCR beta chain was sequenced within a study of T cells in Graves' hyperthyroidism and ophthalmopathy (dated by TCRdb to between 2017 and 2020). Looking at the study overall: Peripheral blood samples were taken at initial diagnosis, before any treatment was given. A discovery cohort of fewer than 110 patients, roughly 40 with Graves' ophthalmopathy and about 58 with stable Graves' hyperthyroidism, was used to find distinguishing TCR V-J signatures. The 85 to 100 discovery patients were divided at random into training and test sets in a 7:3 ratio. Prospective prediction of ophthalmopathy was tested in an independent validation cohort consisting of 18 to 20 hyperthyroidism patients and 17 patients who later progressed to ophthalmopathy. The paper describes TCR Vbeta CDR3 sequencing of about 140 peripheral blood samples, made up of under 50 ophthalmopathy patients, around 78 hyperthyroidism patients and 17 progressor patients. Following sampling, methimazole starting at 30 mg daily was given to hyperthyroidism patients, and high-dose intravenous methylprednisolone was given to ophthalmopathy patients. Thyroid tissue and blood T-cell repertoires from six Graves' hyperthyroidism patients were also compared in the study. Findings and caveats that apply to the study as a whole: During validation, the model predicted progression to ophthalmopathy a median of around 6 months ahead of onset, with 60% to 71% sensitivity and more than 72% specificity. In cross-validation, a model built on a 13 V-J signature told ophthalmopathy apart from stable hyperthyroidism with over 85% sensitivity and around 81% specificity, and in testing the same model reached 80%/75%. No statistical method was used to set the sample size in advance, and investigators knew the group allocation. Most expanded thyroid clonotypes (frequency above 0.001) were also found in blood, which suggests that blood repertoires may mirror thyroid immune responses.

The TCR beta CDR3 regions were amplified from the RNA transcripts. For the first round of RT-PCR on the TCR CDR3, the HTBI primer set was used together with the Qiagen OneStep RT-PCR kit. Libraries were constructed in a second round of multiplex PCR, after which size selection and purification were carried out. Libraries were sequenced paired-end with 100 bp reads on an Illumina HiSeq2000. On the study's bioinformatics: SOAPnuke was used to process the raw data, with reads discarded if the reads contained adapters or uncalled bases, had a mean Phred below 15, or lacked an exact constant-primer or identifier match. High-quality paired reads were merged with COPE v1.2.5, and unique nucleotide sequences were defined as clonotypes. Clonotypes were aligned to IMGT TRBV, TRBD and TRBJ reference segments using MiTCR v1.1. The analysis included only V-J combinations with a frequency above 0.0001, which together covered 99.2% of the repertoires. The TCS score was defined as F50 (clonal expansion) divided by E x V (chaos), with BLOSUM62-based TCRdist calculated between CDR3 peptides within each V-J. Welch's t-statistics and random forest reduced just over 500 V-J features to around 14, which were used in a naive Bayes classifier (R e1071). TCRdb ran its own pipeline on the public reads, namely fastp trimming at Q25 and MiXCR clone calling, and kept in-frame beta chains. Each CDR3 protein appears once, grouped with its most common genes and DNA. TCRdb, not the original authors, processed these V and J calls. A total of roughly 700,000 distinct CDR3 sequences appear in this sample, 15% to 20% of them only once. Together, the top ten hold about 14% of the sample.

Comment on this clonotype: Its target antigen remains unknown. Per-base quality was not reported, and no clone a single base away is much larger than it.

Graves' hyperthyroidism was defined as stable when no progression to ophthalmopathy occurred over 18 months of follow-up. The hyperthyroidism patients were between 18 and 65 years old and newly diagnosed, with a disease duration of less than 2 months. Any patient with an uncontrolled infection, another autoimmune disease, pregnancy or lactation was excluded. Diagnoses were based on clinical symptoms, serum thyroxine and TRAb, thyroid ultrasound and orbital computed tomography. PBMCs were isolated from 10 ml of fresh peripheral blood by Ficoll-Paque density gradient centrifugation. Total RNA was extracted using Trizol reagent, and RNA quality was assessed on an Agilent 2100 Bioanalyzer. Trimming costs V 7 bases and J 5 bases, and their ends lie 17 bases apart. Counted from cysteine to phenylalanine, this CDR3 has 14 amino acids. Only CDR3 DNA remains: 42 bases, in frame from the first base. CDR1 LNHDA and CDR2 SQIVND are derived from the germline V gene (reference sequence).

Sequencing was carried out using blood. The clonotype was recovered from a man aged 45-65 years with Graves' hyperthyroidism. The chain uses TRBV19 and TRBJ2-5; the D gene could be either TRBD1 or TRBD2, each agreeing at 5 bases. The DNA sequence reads TGTGCCAGTAACAACAGGCCCGGGGAGGAGACCCAGTACTTC. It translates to CASNNRPGEETQYF.